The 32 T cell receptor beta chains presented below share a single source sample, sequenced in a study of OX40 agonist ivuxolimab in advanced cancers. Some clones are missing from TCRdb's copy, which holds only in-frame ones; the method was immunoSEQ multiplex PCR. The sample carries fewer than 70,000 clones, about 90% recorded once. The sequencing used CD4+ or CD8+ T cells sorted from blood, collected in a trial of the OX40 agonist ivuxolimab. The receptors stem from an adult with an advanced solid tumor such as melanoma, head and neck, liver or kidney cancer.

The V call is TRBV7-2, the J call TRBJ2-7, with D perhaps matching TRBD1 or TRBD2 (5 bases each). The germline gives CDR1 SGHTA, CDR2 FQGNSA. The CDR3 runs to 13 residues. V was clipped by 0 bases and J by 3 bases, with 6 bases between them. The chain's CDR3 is CASSLAGDYEQYF. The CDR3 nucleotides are TGTGCCAGCAGCTTAGCGGGGGACTACGAGCAGTACTTC. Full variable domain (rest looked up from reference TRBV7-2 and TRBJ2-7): GAGVSQSPSNKVTEKGKDVELRCDPISGHTALYWYRQSLGQGLEFLIYFQGNSAPDKSGLPSDRFSAERTGGSVSTLTIQRTQQEDSAVYLCASSLAGDYEQYFGPGTRLTVT.

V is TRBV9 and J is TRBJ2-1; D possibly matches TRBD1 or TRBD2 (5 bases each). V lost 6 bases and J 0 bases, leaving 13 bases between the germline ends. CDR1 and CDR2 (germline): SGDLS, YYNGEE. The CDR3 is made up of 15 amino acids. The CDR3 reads CASTLGESSYNEQFF. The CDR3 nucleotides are TGTGCCAGCACCTTGGGGGAAAGCTCCTACAATGAGCAGTTCTTC.

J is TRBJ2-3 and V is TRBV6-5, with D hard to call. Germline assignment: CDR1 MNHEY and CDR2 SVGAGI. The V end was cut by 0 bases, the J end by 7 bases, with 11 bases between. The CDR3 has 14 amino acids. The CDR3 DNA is TGTGCCAGCAGTTACTCGAAAAAAGGACATACGCAGTATTTT. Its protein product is CASSYSKKGHTQYF.

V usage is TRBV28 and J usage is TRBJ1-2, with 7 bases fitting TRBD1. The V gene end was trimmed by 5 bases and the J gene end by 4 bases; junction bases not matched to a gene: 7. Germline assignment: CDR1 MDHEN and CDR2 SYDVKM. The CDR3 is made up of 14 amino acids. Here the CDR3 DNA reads TGTGCCAGCAGTGCGACAGGGACCTCCTATGGCTACACCTTC. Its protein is CASSATGTSYGYTF.

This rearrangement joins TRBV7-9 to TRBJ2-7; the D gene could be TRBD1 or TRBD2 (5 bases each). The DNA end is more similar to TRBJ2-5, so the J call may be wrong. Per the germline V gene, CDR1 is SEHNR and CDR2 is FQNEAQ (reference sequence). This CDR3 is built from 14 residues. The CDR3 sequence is CASSLAGAQETQYF. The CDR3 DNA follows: TGTGCCAGCAGCTTAGCCGGGGCCCAAGAGACCCAGTACTTC.

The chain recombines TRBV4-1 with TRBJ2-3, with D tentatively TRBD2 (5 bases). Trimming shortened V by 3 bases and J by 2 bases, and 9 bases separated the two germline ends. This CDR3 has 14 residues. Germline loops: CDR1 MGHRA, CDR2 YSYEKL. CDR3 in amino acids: CASSQGAVTDTQYF. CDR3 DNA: TGCGCCAGCAGCCAGGGAGCAGTCACAGATACGCAGTATTTT.

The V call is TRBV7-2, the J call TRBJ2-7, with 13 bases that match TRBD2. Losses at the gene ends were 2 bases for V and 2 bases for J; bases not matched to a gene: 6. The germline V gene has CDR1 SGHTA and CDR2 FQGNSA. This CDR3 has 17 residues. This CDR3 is CASSLSGLAGDPYEQYF. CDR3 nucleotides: TGTGCCAGCAGCTTATCCGGACTAGCGGGAGATCCCTACGAGCAGTACTTC.

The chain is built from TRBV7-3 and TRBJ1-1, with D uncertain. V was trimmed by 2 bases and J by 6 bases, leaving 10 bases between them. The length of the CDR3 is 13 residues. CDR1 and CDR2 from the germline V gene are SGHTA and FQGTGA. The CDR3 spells CASSLQANSEAFF. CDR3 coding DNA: TGTGCCAGCAGCTTACAGGCGAATTCTGAAGCTTTCTTT.

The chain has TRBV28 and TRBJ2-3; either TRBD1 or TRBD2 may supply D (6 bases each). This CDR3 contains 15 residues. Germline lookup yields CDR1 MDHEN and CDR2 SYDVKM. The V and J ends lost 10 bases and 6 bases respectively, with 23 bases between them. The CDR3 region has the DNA TGTGCCATTACGGAATCCGGAGGGGGAAGGGATACGCAGTATTTT. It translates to CAITESGGGRDTQYF.

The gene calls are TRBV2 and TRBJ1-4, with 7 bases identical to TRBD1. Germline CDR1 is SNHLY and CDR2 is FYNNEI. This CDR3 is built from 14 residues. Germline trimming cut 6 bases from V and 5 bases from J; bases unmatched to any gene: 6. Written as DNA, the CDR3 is TGTGCCAGCAGAAAGACAGGGTTCAATGAAAAACTGTTTTTT. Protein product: CASRKTGFNEKLFF.

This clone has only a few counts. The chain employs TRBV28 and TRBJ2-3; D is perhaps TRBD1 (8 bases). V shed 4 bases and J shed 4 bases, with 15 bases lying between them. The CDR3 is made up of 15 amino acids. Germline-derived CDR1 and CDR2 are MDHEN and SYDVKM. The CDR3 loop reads CASSSPQGGPDTQYF. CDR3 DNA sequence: TGTGCCAGCAGTTCCCCACAGGGGGGGCCAGATACGCAGTATTTT.

CDR3 in amino acids: CSVERDSGGRTDTQYF. CDR3 in DNA: TGCAGCGTTGAACGTGATAGCGGGGGCCGCACAGATACGCAGTATTTT. The genes are TRBV29-1 and TRBJ2-3, with 9 positions matching TRBD2. The V segment lost 2 bases and the J segment 1 base; nucleotides outside the gene matches: 7. CDR1 and CDR2 from the germline V gene are SQVTM and ANQGSEA. This CDR3 is 16 amino acids long.

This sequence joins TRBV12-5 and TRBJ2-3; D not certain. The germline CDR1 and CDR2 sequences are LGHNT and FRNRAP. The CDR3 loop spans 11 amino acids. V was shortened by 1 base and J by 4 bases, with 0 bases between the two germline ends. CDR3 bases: TGTGCTAGTGGTTTGGCAGATACGCAGTATTTT. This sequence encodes CASGLADTQYF. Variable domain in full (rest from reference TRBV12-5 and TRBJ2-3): DARVTQTPRHKVTEMGQEVTMRCQPILGHNTVFWYRQTMMQGLELLAYFRNRAPLDDSGMPKDRFSAEMPDATLATLKIQPSEPRDSAVYFCASGLADTQYFGPGTRLTVL.

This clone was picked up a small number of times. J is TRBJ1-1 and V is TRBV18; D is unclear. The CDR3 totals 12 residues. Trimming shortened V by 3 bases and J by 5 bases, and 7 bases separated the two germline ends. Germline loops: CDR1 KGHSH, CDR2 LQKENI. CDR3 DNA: TGTGCCAGCTCACCTTTGGGGACTGAAGCTTTCTTT. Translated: CASSPLGTEAFF.

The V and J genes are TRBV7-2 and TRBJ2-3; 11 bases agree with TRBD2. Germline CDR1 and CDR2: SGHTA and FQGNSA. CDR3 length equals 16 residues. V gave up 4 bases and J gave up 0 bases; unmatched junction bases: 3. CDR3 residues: CASSYRLAGSTDTQYF. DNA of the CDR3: TGTGCCAGCAGCTACCGACTAGCGGGGAGCACAGATACGCAGTATTTT.

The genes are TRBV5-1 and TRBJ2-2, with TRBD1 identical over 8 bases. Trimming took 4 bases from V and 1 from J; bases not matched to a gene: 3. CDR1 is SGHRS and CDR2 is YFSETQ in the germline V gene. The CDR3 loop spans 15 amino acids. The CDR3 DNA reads TGCGCCAGCAGCCTCGGACAGGGGAACACCGGGGAGCTGTTTTTT. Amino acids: CASSLGQGNTGELFF.

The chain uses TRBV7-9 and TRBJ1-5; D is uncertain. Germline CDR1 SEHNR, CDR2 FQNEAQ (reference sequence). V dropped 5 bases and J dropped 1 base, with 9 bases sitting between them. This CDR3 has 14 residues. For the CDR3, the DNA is TGTGCCAGCAGCCTGGATTCGAGCAATCAGCCCCAGCATTTT. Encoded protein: CASSLDSSNQPQHF. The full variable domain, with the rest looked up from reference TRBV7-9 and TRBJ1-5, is DTGVSQNPRHKITKRGQNVTFRCDPISEHNRLYWYRQTLGQGPEFLTYFQNEAQLEKSRLLSDRFSAERPKGSFSTLEIQRTEQGDSAMYLCASSLDSSNQPQHFGDGTRLSIL.

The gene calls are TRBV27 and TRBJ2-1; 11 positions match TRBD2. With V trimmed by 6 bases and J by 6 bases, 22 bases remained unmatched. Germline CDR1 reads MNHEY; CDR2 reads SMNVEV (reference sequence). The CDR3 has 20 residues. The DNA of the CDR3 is TGTGCCAGCAGCCTCGCCCCAGGGTTAGCGGGAGGGCGGGGTCGCAATGAGCAGTTCTTC. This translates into CASSLAPGLAGGRGRNEQFF.

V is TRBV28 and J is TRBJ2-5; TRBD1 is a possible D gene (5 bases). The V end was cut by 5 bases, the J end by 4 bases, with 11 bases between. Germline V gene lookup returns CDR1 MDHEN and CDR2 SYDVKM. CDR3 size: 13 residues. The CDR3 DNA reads TGTGCCAGCAGTCAAGGACAACGAGAGACCCAGTACTTC. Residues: CASSQGQRETQYF.

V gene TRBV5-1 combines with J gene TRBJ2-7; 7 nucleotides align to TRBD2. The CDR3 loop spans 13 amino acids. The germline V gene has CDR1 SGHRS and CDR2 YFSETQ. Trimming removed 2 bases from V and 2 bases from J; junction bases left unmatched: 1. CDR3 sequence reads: CASSFAGAYEQYF. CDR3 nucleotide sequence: TGCGCCAGCAGCTTCGCGGGGGCCTACGAGCAGTACTTC.

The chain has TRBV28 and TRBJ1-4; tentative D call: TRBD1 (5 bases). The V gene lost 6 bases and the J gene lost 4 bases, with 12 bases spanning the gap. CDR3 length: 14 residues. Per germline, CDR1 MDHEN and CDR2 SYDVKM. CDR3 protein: CASRSGHSNEKLFF. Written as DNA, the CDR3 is TGTGCCAGCAGGTCGGGGCACAGTAATGAAAAACTGTTTTTT.

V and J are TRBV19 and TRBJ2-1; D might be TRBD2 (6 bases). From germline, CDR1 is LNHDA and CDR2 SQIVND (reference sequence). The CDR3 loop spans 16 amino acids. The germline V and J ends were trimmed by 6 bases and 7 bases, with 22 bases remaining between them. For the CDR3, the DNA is TGTGCCAGTAGCAGCCCTCGACTAGACGGTAAGAATGAGCAGTTCTTC. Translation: CASSSPRLDGKNEQFF.

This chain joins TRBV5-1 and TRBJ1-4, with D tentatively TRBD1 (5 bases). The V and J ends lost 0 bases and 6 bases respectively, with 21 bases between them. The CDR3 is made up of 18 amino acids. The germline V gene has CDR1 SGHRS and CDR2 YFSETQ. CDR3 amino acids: CASSLGGTQARGDEKLFF. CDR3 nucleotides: TGCGCCAGCAGCTTGGGCGGGACCCAAGCTAGAGGAGATGAAAAACTGTTTTTT.

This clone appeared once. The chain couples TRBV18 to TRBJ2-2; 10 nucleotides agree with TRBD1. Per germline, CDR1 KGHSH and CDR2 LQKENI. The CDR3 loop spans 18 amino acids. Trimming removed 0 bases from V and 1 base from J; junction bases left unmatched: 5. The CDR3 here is CASSPPRGQGVNTGELFF. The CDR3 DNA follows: TGTGCCAGCTCACCACCCCGAGGACAGGGGGTGAACACCGGGGAGCTGTTTTTT.

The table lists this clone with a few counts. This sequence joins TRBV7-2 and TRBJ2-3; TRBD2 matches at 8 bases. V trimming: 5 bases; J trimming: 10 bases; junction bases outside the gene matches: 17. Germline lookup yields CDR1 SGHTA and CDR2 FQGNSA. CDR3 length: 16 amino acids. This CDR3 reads CASSPTGTSGLRPQYF. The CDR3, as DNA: TGTGCCAGCAGCCCGACCGGGACTAGTGGACTTAGGCCGCAGTATTTT.

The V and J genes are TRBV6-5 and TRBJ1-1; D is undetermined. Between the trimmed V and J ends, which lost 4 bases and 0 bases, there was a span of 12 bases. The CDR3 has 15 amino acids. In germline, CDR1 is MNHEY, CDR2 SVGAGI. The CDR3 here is CASSFGSVMNTEAFF. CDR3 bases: TGTGCCAGCAGTTTCGGTTCGGTTATGAACACTGAAGCTTTCTTT.

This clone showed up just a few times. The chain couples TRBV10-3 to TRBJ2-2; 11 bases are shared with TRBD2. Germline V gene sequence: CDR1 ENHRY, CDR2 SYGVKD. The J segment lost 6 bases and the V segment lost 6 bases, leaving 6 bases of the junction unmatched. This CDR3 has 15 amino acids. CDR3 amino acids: CAIRSTSGIAGELFF. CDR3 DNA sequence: TGTGCCATCAGGTCGACTAGCGGGATCGCCGGGGAGCTGTTTTTT.

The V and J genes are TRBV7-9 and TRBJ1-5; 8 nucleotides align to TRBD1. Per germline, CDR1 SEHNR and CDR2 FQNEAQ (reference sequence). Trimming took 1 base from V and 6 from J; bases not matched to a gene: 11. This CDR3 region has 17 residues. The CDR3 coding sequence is TGTGCCAGCAGCTTAGACCCCGGACAGGGTAAGGGTCAGCCCCAGCATTTT. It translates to CASSLDPGQGKGQPQHF.

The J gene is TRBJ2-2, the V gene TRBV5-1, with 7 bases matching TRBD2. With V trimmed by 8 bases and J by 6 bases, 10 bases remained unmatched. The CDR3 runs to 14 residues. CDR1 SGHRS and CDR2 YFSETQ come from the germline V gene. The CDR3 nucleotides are TGCGCCAGTACTAGCGACCCTGGCGCCGGGGAGCTGTTTTTT. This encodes CASTSDPGAGELFF.

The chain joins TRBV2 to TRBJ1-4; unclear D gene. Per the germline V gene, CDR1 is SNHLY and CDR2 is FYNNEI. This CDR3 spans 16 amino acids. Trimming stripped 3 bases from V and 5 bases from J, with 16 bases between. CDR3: CASSDEHLGSNEKLFF. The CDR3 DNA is TGTGCCAGCAGTGATGAACACCTCGGCTCGAATGAAAAACTGTTTTTT.

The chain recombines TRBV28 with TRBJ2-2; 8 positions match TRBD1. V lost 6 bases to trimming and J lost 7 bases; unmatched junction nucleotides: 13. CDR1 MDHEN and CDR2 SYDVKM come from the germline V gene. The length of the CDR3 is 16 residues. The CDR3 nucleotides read TGTGCCAGCAGCTCTACCAGCAGGGGGCTTGTCGGGGAGCTGTTTTTT. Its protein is CASSSTSRGLVGELFF.

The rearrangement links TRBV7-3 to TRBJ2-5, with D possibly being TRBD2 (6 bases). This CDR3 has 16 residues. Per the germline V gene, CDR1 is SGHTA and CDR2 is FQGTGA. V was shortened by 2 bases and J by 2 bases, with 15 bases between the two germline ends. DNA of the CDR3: TGTGCCAGCAGCTTATTAGGCGGGGCTGCTCAAGAGACCCAGTACTTC. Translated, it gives CASSLLGGAAQETQYF.